This TCR beta chain was observed in a study of cytomegalovirus exposure and HLA in healthy donors (dated by TCRdb to the late 2010s). Context from the whole study: An earlier analysis of several hundred of the donors reported about 280 Gb of sequence data and 117 million unique TCR beta sequences obtained from about 200 million T cells. Approximately 300 gigabases of sequencing data and around 90 million unique TCR sequences made up an early release that covered around 640 HLA-typed donors. Across about 370 genotyped donors of the cohort, an average of roughly 230,000 unique TCR beta nucleotide sequences per donor were sequenced, and roughly a sixth of those sequences were non-productive. To decide whether each TCR beta V gene segment behaved as functional or pseudogenic, an earlier analysis of some 570 of the donors relied on high-throughput TCR beta sequencing. In the later analysis, no new phenotypic data were used to find candidate immune exposures; instead, reliance was placed on TCR beta sequences and their occurrence across donors. HLA typing included class I and class II loci at four-digit resolution. Every discovery cohort repertoire had been produced on one sequencing platform. The study combined high-throughput TCR immunosequencing, statistical association of individual TCRs with disease status, and machine learning to predict cytomegalovirus infection status. Besides the first cohort of 666 subjects, a separate validation cohort made up of 120 different subjects was used. Because of strong linkage in the cohort, roughly five DR-DQ haplotypes were treated as single units for association and clustering. Donor age, sex, ethnicity and CMV serostatus were collected together with the repertoire data. To study patterns of TCR occurrence, a later analysis re-analyzed previously published TCR beta repertoires from under 750 donors and added high-resolution HLA genotyping. Typing coverage differed by locus: A, B, C, DRB1 and DQB1 were typed in about 620-630 donors, DQA1 in 500 to 550, DPA1 in some 610, and DPB1 in roughly 470. The study aimed to test whether cataloging public T cell receptors could reveal signatures of past pathogen exposure. Genome-wide SNP genotypes for about 60% of the roughly 670 donors were used in a later genetic analysis, which treated that subset as a discovery cohort. The study profiled the T cell repertoires of some 610 subjects by immunosequencing and related them to cytomegalovirus serostatus. Of the roughly 400 genotyped donors, over 80% were placed in the genetic ancestry cluster associated with self-reported Caucasian donors.

The study at large found these results: This cohort had only TCR beta chains sequenced, and the lack of alpha or paired-chain data limited which features could be detected. The only immune exposure information available for the cohort was CMV serostatus. V-gene and J-gene trimming of TCR beta chains was associated with a missense DCLRE1C variant in a later genetic analysis, and the association was replicated in an independent cohort. When HLA alleles, especially DR and DQ, strongly co-occurred, attributing TCR associations to individual alleles was difficult. A total of 150 or so TCR beta chains were listed by the study as associated with cytomegalovirus. Cytomegalovirus status was reported to be diagnosed by the classifier with high specificity and sensitivity in both the original and validation cohorts. Across donors, most TCR sequences were observed very rarely, whereas some public TCRs were present in many individuals. Because HLA typing was missing for some donors at each locus, association tests included only the typed subset. A cluster of highly shared sequence variants was judged likely to represent a technical artifact of the sequencing pipeline. A few of the identified cytomegalovirus-associated TCR beta chains were confirmed in vitro to be specific for cytomegalovirus antigens. The 87-base-pair reads could not distinguish some IMGT-functional V segments, including TRBV6-2 and TRBV6-3, so those segments were excluded. Roughly uniform sequencing depth across donors was assumed in presence/absence analyses, although this assumption may not hold. According to the authors, the approach could potentially be generalized to other disease states and immunological phenotypes. Compared with the approximately 710-donor mean, donors in an Asian-associated ancestry cluster had fewer N-insertions in productive TCRs, according to a later genetic analysis. A further reported finding was that TCR beta sequences accurately predicted the HLA-A and HLA-B alleles for most subjects in the first cohort. In a later analysis, HLA-associated TCR beta chains showed more clonal expansion and lower generation probabilities than non-associated chains that were equally common. Several of the top co-occurrence clusters appeared to be linked to parvovirus B19, influenza, CMV and Epstein-Barr virus, according to a later analysis. A later analysis associated about 18,000 TCR beta sequences with specific HLA alleles at a false discovery rate of 0.05. Correlated functional status among segregating V segments might be attributable to linkage disequilibrium, but an unknown experimental factor could not be ruled out. A later analysis found that TCR association rates varied across HLA loci, with DRB1 alleles showing the most associated TCRs and HLA-C alleles the fewest. In an earlier analysis of 587 of the donors, most TCR beta V segments appeared in productive rearrangements about 90% or about 30% of the time, broadly matching IMGT annotations. In a later analysis, most CMV-associated TCR beta chains were found to appear HLA-restricted, with HLA associations seemingly driven largely by CMV exposure. Because counts were too low, roughly 17 rarely observed V segments, including chromosome 9 orphons, were left out of the earlier analysis of 587 of the donors.

Library preparation used the immunoSEQ multiplex PCR assay. A mixture of 60 forward primers for TCR Vbeta segments and 13 reverse primers for TCR Jbeta segments was used in the multiplex PCR. Amplification of the CDR3 region of rearranged TCR beta genes was performed with a multiplex PCR assay on genomic DNA. Amplified TCR beta libraries were sequenced as 87-base-pair reads on the Illumina HiSeq System. Per the original workflow: A later analysis counted tens of millions of unique TCR beta chains across the roughly 700 repertoires, and around 12 million of these chains were shared by at least two donors. To remove PCR and sequencing errors, raw reads were error-corrected and collapsed into unique sequences using a nearest-neighbor algorithm that merged closely related sequences. To assign V, D and J gene segments, CDR3 sequences were aligned to IMGT reference sequences. For a sequence to be retained, a match of at least six nucleotides to both a V gene segment and a J gene segment was required. Rearrangements were called productive when the CDR3 lacked stop codons and stayed in frame with V and J; all others were non-productive. CDR3 was defined by IMGT convention, running from the second conserved V-encoded cysteine to the conserved J-encoded phenylalanine. Sequences without an unambiguous match to a single V gene segment were excluded from the earlier analysis of several hundred of the donors. In an earlier analysis of 450 to 700 of the donors, V segments were called functional above 56.7% productive rearrangements and were called segregating when the between-donor standard deviation exceeded 5%. A statistical classification framework was built for diagnosing cytomegalovirus status from the catalog of TCR beta chain sequences. In a later analysis, V and J genes were assigned by comparing TCR nucleotide sequences against IMGT/GENE-DB human TR gene sequences. The TCRdist pipeline was used in a later analysis to assign CDR3 sequences and most-parsimonious VDJ recombination scenarios. A later analysis defined each TCR beta chain by its CDR3 amino acid sequence plus V-gene family, and excluded reads lacking a unique V-gene family. In a later analysis, around 650 highly shared, low-generation-probability nucleotide sequences were removed to address suspected cross-contamination and a sequencing artifact. For each public chain, a later analysis derived a clonal expansion index from normalized ranks of inferred template counts within each repertoire. In a later analysis, generation probabilities were computed using a VDJ recombination model fitted to out-of-frame rearrangements, and the results were checked against IGoR. In a later analysis, hypergeometric tests were used to score TCR-TCR, TCR-HLA and TCR-CMV co-occurrence, with a repertoire-size bias correction applied to TCR pairs. False discovery rates were estimated in a later analysis by permuting HLA or CMV assignments 20 times. In a later analysis, co-occurring TCRs were grouped with DBSCAN, and TCRdist sequence similarity was added when clustering was performed within HLA-allele-positive subsets. For co-occurrence clustering, repertoires with fewer than 30,000 or more than 120,000 public chains were excluded, along with four to six repertoires with anomalous nucleotide sharing. TCRdb carries this immuneACCESS record with in-frame sequences only. Its versions omit some clonotypes, under half of them owing to an unresolved V gene in the studies checked, with the rest unexplained. D and trimming come from the DNA, and the V and J calls and clone size come from that table. Within this sample are about 120,000 clones, with approximately 78% of them counted one time only. Jointly, the top ten make up 2.5% to 3.5% of the sample.

The cysteine opens and the phenylalanine closes a CDR3 of 16 amino acids. Only CDR3 DNA remains: 48 bases, in frame from the first base. V is trimmed back by 0 bases and J by 2 bases, and the junction contains 5 bases that no gene match accounts for. The germline V gene sets CDR1 to SGDLS and CDR2 to YYNGEE. Worth noting for this clone: Its binding antigen is unknown. No base-level quality is on record; no much larger clone is a single base apart.

The cohort consisted of 600 to 700 healthy bone marrow donors. At the time of sampling, every cohort member was nominally healthy, though immune exposures that went unrecorded were likely present. The donor was CMV seropositive and belonged to the group of 250 to 300 seropositive cohort members. A peripheral blood sample was provided by each donor, and peripheral blood mononuclear cells were used for TCR beta sequencing. The Qiagen DNeasy Blood Extraction Kit was used to extract genomic DNA from the blood cell samples. The receptor chain draws on TRBV9 and TRBJ2-3; TRBD2 lines up with 8 middle nucleotides. This clonotype was obtained from a woman under 40 in good health and CMV-seropositive. The sequencing input was PBMCs. CDR3 protein: CASSVDLAGPTDTQYF. The nucleotide sequence is TGTGCCAGCAGCGTAGATCTAGCGGGTCCCACAGATACGCAGTATTTT.